These 20 T cell receptor beta chains were all obtained from the same sample, sequenced in a study of brain T cells in children with intractable seizures (dated by TCRdb to the early 2020s). The protocol used for the library was the immunoSEQ multiplex PCR assay. In its TCRdb copy, this immuneACCESS table keeps in-frame sequences only and misses some clones. Where compared with another copy, unresolved V genes explain less than half of these, and the others have no known cause. This sample gives roughly 120,000 clones in total; roughly 92% of them show up just once. The ten top clones hold 3.5% to 4% of the sample. The time point label of this sample denotes: resected brain tissue, or blood drawn just prior to surgery. The specimen was peripheral blood, collected at surgery. The receptor source for this set is a boy in the first two years of life with hemimegalencephaly and intractable seizures.

The rearrangement joins TRBV19 to TRBJ1-5; D not resolved. V was trimmed by 4 bases and J by 1 base, leaving 17 bases between them. This CDR3 contains 17 residues. Germline CDR1 and CDR2: LNHDA and SQIVND (reference sequence). In nucleotides, the CDR3 is TGTGCCAGTAGTACGACTCACAGCTACGGGAGCAATCAGCCCCAGCATTTT. Its translation is CASSTTHSYGSNQPQHF. Variable domain in full (rest from reference TRBV19 and TRBJ1-5): DGGITQSPKYLFRKEGQNVTLSCEQNLNHDAMYWYRQDPGQGLRLIYYSQIVNDFQKGDIAEGYSVSREKKESFPLTVTSAQKNPTAFYLCASSTTHSYGSNQPQHFGDGTRLSIL.

The V and J genes are TRBV29-1 and TRBJ1-2; a weak D match, TRBD1 (5 bases). The CDR3 has 13 amino acids. The V and J ends lost 1 base and 4 bases respectively, with 10 bases between them. The germline CDR1 and CDR2 sequences are SQVTM and ANQGSEA. In DNA, the CDR3 is TGCAGCGTTGAAGTTGGGACGGCCTATGGCTACACCTTC. This translates into CSVEVGTAYGYTF.

The chain is built from TRBV18 and TRBJ2-7, with 7 bases fitting TRBD1. Germline CDR1 and CDR2: KGHSH and LQKENI. Trimming took 3 bases from V and 4 from J; bases not matched to a gene: 3. This CDR3 spans 13 amino acids. The CDR3 region is CASSPGTAYEQYF. CDR3 DNA sequence: TGTGCCAGCTCACCCGGGACAGCATACGAGCAGTACTTC.

The chain is built from TRBV19 and TRBJ1-6; weak D call: TRBD1 (5 bases). Germline CDR1 reads LNHDA; CDR2 reads SQIVND (reference sequence). V was trimmed by 4 bases and J by 7 bases, leaving 14 bases between them. CDR3 length: 15 amino acids. CDR3 protein: CASSTPEGRNSPLHF. CDR3 bases: TGTGCCAGTAGTACCCCCGAGGGGAGGAATTCACCCCTCCACTTT.

This rearrangement joins TRBV11-3 to TRBJ2-1; D gene uncertain. Per germline, CDR1 SGHNT and CDR2 YENEEA. V dropped 1 base and J dropped 7 bases, with 5 bases sitting between them. This CDR3 has 12 amino acids. The DNA of the CDR3 is TGTGCCAGCAGCTTAGGTAGAAATGAGCAGTTCTTC. Translated: CASSLGRNEQFF.

The genes are TRBV9 and TRBJ2-1; D ambiguous. V lost 0 bases and J 6 bases, leaving 10 bases between the germline ends. The germline V gene has CDR1 SGDLS and CDR2 YYNGEE. This CDR3 is 14 amino acids long. This CDR3 is CASSVALVVNEQFF. The CDR3 DNA reads TGTGCCAGCAGCGTAGCCCTAGTAGTCAATGAGCAGTTCTTC.

This clone has a single count. The rearrangement links TRBV7-8 to TRBJ2-1; 7 bases align to TRBD2. The CDR3 totals 16 residues. Germline assignment: CDR1 SGHVS and CDR2 FQNEAQ. The V and J ends lost 0 bases and 3 bases, in that order; junction bases with no gene match: 5. The CDR3 region is CASSLAEGGGYNEQFF. As DNA, the CDR3 is TGTGCCAGCAGCTTAGCCGAGGGCGGGGGCTACAATGAGCAGTTCTTC.

The chain combines TRBV7-8 with TRBJ2-3, with a possible D match to TRBD2 (6 bases). The CDR3 is 15 residues long. V lost 1 base and J 0 bases, leaving 8 bases between the germline ends. CDR1 SGHVS and CDR2 FQNEAQ come from the germline V gene. The CDR3 reads CASSLEGTSTDTQYF. CDR3 nucleotides: TGTGCCAGCAGCTTAGAAGGGACTAGCACAGATACGCAGTATTTT. Based on the CDR3 plus reference TRBV7-8 and TRBJ2-3, the full variable domain is GAGVSQSPRYKVAKRGQDVALRCDPISGHVSLFWYQQALGQGPEFLTYFQNEAQLDKSGLPSDRFFAERPEGSVSTLKIQRTQQEDSAVYLCASSLEGTSTDTQYFGPGTRLTVL.

This chain joins TRBV6-5 and TRBJ1-6; no clear D. This CDR3 has 12 residues. V was pared by 6 bases and J by 8 bases, with 8 bases between. Germline loops: CDR1 MNHEY, CDR2 SVGAGI. CDR3 protein: CASSYPHSPLHF. The CDR3 DNA is TGTGCCAGCAGCTACCCCCATTCACCCCTCCACTTT.

The chain recombines TRBV5-1 with TRBJ2-3; 10 bases are a match to TRBD2. After removal of 0 bases from V and 4 bases from J, the junction contained 5 bases not matched to a gene. Germline lookup yields CDR1 SGHRS and CDR2 YFSETQ. CDR3 length: 16 residues. CDR3 region: CASSLALAGAADTQYF. The CDR3 coding sequence is TGCGCCAGCAGCTTGGCCCTAGCGGGAGCCGCAGATACGCAGTATTTT.

This rearrangement joins TRBV6-1 to TRBJ1-4, with 7 nucleotides matching TRBD1. Trimming took 0 bases from V and 7 from J; bases not matched to a gene: 2. This CDR3 is 14 amino acids long. CDR1 is MNHNS and CDR2 is SASEGT in the germline V gene. CDR3 nucleotides: TGTGCCAGCAGTGAAGCAGGGGGCTTTGAAAAACTGTTTTTT. This encodes CASSEAGGFEKLFF.

V is TRBV9 and J is TRBJ2-1; 13 positions agree with TRBD2. The CDR3 is 17 amino acids. V dropped 4 bases and J dropped 8; count of bases not matched to a gene: 12. CDR1 and CDR2 from the germline V gene are SGDLS and YYNGEE. The CDR3 DNA is TGTGCCAGCAGCTTGCTAGGGACTAGCGGGATAACCGATGAGCAGTTCTTC. Its protein product is CASSLLGTSGITDEQFF.

This clone was recorded once. The V gene is TRBV27, the J gene TRBJ1-1; D remains unclear. The CDR3 runs to 14 residues. V was clipped by 7 bases and J by 11 bases, with 23 bases between them. CDR1 is MNHEY and CDR2 is SMNVEV in the germline V gene (reference sequence). The CDR3 spells CASTPNPSAARAFF. DNA for the CDR3: TGTGCCAGCACCCCCAACCCAAGCGCCGCCCGGGCTTTCTTT.

This rearrangement joins TRBV27 to TRBJ2-7; D is possibly TRBD2 (7 bases). The V end was cut by 1 base, the J end by 2 bases, with 12 bases between. The CDR3 contains 15 residues. Germline assignment: CDR1 MNHEY and CDR2 SMNVEV (reference sequence). CDR3 coding DNA: TGTGCCAGCAGTTTATTAGGGGGGGCGGCCTACGAGCAGTACTTC. Translating gives CASSLLGGAAYEQYF.

The count of this clone is one. This chain connects TRBV27 to TRBJ2-1; TRBD2 agrees at 9 bases. After removal of 2 bases from V and 9 bases from J, the junction contained 8 bases not matched to a gene. This CDR3 spans 15 amino acids. Germline V gene sequence: CDR1 MNHEY, CDR2 SMNVEV (reference sequence). For the CDR3, the DNA is TGTGCCAGCAGTTTACTAGGCGGGAGGGCCACTGAGCAGTTCTTC. Translated, it gives CASSLLGGRATEQFF.

The J gene is TRBJ1-1, the V gene TRBV6-5; D gene ambiguous. The CDR3 sequence is 15 residues long. Germline CDR1 is MNHEY and CDR2 is SVGAGI. Deletions cut 2 bases from V and 1 base from J, with 11 bases between. CDR3 sequence: CASSYSPGGNTEAFF. The CDR3 bases are TGTGCCAGCAGTTACAGCCCGGGTGGGAACACTGAAGCTTTCTTT.

J is TRBJ2-1 and V is TRBV5-4; no clear D. CDR3 length: 15 amino acids. V was cut by 4 bases and J by 6 bases, with 17 bases left in between. The germline V gene encodes CDR1 SGHNT and CDR2 YYREEE (reference sequence). The CDR3 loop reads CASSPGPSKTNEQFF. The CDR3 region has the DNA TGTGCCAGCAGCCCCGGACCGTCCAAAACCAATGAGCAGTTCTTC.

This rearrangement joins TRBV27 to TRBJ1-2; no reliable D call. Trimming removed 0 bases from V and 2 bases from J, with 4 bases in between. The CDR3 totals 13 residues. Germline V gene lookup returns CDR1 MNHEY and CDR2 SMNVEV (reference sequence). The CDR3 loop is CASSLSRNYGYTF. In nucleotides, the CDR3 is TGTGCCAGCAGTTTATCGAGGAACTATGGCTACACCTTC.

This chain connects TRBV30 to TRBJ2-1; no definite D call. V lost 4 bases and J 8 bases, leaving 9 bases between the germline ends. The CDR3 covers 11 residues. Germline CDR1 and CDR2: GTSNPN and SVGIG (reference sequence). DNA for the CDR3: TGTGCCTGGACTAGGAACCATGAGCAGTTCTTC. This sequence encodes CAWTRNHEQFF.

The chain couples TRBV3-1 (or the pseudogene TRBV3-2) to TRBJ1-3; D is unclear. CDR1 and CDR2 (germline): LGHDT, YNNKEL (reference sequence). The CDR3 contains 16 residues. Deletions cut 1 base from V and 0 bases from J, with 10 bases between. The CDR3 loop reads CASSQGSLLSGNTIYF. CDR3 nucleotides: TGTGCCAGCAGCCAAGGAAGTTTACTCTCTGGAAACACCATATATTTT.